This T cell receptor beta chain was found in a study of shared clonotypes between healthy human individuals. Regarding the study as a whole: Only blood underwent sampling, and tissue repertoires likely differ.

The naive CD8 subset, CD45RO-negative cells positively selected for CCR7, excluded terminally differentiated effector memory CD45RA+ cells. There are 15 residues in the CDR3. Deletions cut 6 bases from V and 3 bases from J, with 17 bases between. Germline V lookup: CDR1 LNHDA, CDR2 SQIVND (reference sequence). A word on this clone: Its antigen remains unidentified.

Profiling relied on immunoSEQ multiplex PCR, and the TCRdb table lists in-frame clones only, not all of them. The sample lists about 2.1 million clones; under 95% were seen once. The source of this sequence is a man aged 18 to 30 in good health. Some clones in this sample may be carry-over from other donors' samples. This chain joins TRBV19 and TRBJ1-1, with D unresolved. The material sequenced was naive CD8+ T cells from PBMCs. This CDR3 reads CASSLTARPYTEAFF. For the CDR3, the DNA is TGTGCCAGTAGCTTGACCGCACGGCCTTACACTGAAGCTTTCTTT. Full variable domain (missing parts from reference TRBV19 and TRBJ1-1): DGGITQSPKYLFRKEGQNVTLSCEQNLNHDAMYWYRQDPGQGLRLIYYSQIVNDFQKGDIAEGYSVSREKKESFPLTVTSAQKNPTAFYLCASSLTARPYTEAFFGQGTRLTVV.